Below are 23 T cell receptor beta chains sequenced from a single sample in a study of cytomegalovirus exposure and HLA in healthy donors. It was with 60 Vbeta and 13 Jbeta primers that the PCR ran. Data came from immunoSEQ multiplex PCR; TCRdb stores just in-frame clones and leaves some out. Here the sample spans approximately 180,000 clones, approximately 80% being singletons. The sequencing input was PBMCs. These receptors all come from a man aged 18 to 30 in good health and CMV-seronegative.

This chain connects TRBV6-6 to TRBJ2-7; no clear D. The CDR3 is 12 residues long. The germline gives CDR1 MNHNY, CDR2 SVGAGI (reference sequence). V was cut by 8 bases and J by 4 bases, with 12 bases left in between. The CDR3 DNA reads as TGTGCCAGCTCCACCTTCGGGTACGAGCAGTACTTC. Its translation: CASSTFGYEQYF.

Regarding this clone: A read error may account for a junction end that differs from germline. The CDR3 DNA sequence: TGTGCCAGCAGTTTTAAGGGACAGGCTTACCCCTTC. This gives the protein CASSFKGQAYPF. The chain employs TRBV6-1 and TRBJ1-2; 8 bases match TRBD1. This CDR3 is 12 amino acids long. Germline V gene sequence: CDR1 MNHNS, CDR2 SASEGT.

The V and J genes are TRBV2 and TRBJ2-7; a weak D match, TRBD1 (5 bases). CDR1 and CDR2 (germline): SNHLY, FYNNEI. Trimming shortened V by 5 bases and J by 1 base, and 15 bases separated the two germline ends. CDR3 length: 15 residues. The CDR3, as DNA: TGTGCCAGCAGTTTCCGACAGTTAGAATCCTACGAGCAGTACTTC. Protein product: CASSFRQLESYEQYF. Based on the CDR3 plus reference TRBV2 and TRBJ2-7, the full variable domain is EPEVTQTPSHQVTQMGQEVILRCVPISNHLYFYWYRQILGQKVEFLVSFYNNEISEKSEIFDDQFSVERPDGSNFTLKIRSTKLEDSAMYFCASSFRQLESYEQYFGPGTRLTVT.

The CDR3 coding sequence is TGTGCCAGCCGTCGAACGGGGGACGGGGAGCTGTTTTTT. This translates into CASRRTGDGELFF. The rearrangement links TRBV7-3 to TRBJ2-2, with D possibly being TRBD2 (6 bases). The V end was cut by 8 bases, the J end by 7 bases, with 14 bases between. Germline values: CDR1 SGHTA, CDR2 FQGTGA. The CDR3 has 13 amino acids.

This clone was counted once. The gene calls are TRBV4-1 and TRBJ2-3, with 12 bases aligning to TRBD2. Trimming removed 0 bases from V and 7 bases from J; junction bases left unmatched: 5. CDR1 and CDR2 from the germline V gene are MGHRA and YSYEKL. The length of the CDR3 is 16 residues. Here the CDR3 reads CASSQDLLAGGHTQYF. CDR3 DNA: TGCGCCAGCAGCCAAGATTTGCTAGCGGGGGGGCATACGCAGTATTTT.

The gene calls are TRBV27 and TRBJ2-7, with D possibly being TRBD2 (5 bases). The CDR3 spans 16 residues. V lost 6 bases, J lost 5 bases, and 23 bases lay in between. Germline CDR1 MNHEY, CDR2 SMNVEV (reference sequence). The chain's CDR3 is CASSLGRARLVDEQYF. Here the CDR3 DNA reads TGTGCCAGCAGCTTGGGGAGAGCGAGGCTCGTCGACGAGCAGTACTTC.

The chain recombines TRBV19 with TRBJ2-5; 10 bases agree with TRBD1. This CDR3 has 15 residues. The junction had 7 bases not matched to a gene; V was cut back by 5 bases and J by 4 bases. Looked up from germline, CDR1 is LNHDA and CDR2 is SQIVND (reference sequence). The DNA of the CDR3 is TGTGCCAGTAGTCCGGGGACAGGGGCGCGAGAGACCCAGTACTTC. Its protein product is CASSPGTGARETQYF.

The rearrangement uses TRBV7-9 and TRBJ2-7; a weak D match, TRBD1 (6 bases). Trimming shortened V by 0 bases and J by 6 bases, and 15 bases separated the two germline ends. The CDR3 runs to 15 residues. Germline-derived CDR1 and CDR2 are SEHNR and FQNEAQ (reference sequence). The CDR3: CASSLASGVLREQYF. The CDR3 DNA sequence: TGTGCCAGCAGCTTAGCGTCAGGGGTATTGCGCGAGCAGTACTTC.

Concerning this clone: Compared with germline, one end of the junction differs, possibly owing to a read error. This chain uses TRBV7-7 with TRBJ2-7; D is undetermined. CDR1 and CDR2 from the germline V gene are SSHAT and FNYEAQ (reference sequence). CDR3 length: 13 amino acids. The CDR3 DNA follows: TGTGCTAGCAGCCTAGACATGTACTACGAGCAGTACTTC. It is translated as CASSLDMYYEQYF.

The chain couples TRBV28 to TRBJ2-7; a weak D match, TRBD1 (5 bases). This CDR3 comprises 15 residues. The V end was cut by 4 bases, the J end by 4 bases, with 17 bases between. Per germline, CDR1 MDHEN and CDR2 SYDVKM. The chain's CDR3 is CASSSPREWAYEQYF. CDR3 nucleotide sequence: TGTGCCAGCAGTTCGCCCAGGGAATGGGCGTACGAGCAGTACTTC. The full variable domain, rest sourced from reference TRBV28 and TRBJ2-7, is DVKVTQSSRYLVKRTGEKVFLECVQDMDHENMFWYRQDPGLGLRLIYFSYDVKMKEKGDIPEGYSVSREKKERFSLILESASTNQTSMYLCASSSPREWAYEQYFGPGTRLTVT.

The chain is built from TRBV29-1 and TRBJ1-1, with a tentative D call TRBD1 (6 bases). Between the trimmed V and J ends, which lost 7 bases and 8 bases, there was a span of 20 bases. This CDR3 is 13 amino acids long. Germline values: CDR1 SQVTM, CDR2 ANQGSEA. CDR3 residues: CSARREGVLEAFF. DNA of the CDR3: TGCAGCGCCCGGAGGGAGGGGGTTCTGGAAGCTTTCTTT.

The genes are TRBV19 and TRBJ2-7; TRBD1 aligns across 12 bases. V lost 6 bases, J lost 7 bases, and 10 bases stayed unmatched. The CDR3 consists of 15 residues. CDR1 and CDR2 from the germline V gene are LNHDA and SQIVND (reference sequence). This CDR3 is CASSPGTGGGREQYF. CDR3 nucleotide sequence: TGTGCCAGTAGCCCCGGGACAGGGGGCGGACGGGAGCAGTACTTC. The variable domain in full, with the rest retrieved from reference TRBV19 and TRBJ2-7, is DGGITQSPKYLFRKEGQNVTLSCEQNLNHDAMYWYRQDPGQGLRLIYYSQIVNDFQKGDIAEGYSVSREKKESFPLTVTSAQKNPTAFYLCASSPGTGGGREQYFGPGTRLTVT.

The CDR3 region has the DNA TGTGCCAGCAGCTTGGACGACGTCGAGGGGGCTCACTATGGCTACACCTTC. This codes for CASSLDDVEGAHYGYTF. The rearrangement links TRBV5-8 to TRBJ1-2, with 7 bases identical to TRBD1. J lost 3 bases, V lost 0 bases, and 11 bases had no gene match. Germline-derived CDR1 and CDR2 are SGHTS and YDEGEE. The CDR3 consists of 17 residues.

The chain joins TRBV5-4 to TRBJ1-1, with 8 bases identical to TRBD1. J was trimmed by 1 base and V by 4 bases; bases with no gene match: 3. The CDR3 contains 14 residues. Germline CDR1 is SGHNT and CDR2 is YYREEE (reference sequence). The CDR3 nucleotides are TGTGCCAGCAGCCCTGGACAGGGGAACACTGAAGCTTTCTTT. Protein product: CASSPGQGNTEAFF.

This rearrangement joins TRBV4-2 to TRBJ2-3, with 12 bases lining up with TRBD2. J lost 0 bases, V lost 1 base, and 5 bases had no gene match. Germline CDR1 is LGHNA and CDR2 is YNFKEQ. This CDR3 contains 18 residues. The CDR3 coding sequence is TGTGCCAGCAGCCAAGGGCTAGCGGGAGGGCCTAGCACAGATACGCAGTATTTT. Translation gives CASSQGLAGGPSTDTQYF.

The CDR3 DNA reads TGTGCCAGCAGCCAGAGGACAGGGGATAATGAAGCTTTCTTT. This sequence encodes CASSQRTGDNEAFF. The chain has TRBV4-2 and TRBJ1-1; 9 bases are a match to TRBD1. The length of the CDR3 is 14 residues. V dropped 3 bases and J dropped 7; count of bases not matched to a gene: 6. The germline CDR1 and CDR2 sequences are LGHNA and YNFKEQ.

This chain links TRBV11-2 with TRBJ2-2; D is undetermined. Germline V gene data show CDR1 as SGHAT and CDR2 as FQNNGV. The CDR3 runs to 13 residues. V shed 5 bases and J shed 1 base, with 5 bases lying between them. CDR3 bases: TGTGCCAGCAGCCCAGGGAACACCGGGGAGCTGTTTTTT. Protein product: CASSPGNTGELFF.

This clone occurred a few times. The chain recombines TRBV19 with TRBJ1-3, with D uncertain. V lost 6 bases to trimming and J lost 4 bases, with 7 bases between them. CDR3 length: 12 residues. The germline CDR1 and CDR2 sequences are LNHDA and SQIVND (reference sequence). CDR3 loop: CASSLEGNTIYF. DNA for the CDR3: TGTGCCAGTAGCCTGGAGGGAAACACCATATATTTT.

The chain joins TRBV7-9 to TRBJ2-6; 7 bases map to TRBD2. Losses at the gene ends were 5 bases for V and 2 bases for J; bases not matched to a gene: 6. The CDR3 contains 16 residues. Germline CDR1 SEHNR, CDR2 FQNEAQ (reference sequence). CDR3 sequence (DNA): TGTGCCAGCAGCCCTGGGGAGGGGACTGGGGCCAACGTCCTGACTTTC. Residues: CASSPGEGTGANVLTF. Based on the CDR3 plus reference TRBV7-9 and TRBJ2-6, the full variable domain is DTGVSQNPRHKITKRGQNVTFRCDPISEHNRLYWYRQTLGQGPEFLTYFQNEAQLEKSRLLSDRFSAERPKGSFSTLEIQRTEQGDSAMYLCASSPGEGTGANVLTFGAGSRLTVL.

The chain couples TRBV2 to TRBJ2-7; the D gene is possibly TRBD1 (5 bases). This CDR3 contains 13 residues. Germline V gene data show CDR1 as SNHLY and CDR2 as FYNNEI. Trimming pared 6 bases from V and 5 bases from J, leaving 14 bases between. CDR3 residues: CASRQVTPNEQYF. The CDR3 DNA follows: TGTGCCAGCAGACAGGTCACCCCTAACGAGCAGTACTTC.

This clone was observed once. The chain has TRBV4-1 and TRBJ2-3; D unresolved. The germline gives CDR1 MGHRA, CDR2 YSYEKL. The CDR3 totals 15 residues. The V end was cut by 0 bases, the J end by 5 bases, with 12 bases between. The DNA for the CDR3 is TGCGCCAGCAGCCAAGAGAGCGAAGTAGGAGATACGCAGTATTTT. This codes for CASSQESEVGDTQYF.

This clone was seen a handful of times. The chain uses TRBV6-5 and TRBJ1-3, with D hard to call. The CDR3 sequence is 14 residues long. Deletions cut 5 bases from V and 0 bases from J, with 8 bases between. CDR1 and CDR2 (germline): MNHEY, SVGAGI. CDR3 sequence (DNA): TGTGCCAGCAGTCGAGGTCTCTCTGGAAACACCATATATTTT. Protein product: CASSRGLSGNTIYF.

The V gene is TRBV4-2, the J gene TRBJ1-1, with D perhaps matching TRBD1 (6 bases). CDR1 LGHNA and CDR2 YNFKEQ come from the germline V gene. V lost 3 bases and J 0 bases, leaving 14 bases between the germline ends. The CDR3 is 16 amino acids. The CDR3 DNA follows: TGTGCCAGCAGCCAGGACCTAGGACAGCTGAACACTGAAGCTTTCTTT. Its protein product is CASSQDLGQLNTEAFF.